Listed below are T cell receptor beta chains from one sample, sequenced in a study of CD8 T cells in ankylosing spondylitis. Each CDR3 protein is one row after TCRdb ran MiXCR on the 5' RACE reads. The profile shows about 450,000 distinct CDR3 sequences, roughly 26% of them singletons. The sequencing input was blood, either unsorted or a sorted T cell fraction (not recorded which). The receptors here all came from a male donor with ankylosing spondylitis. Both conserved end residues are part of each CDR3. D genes are given only for firm matches. Rows may omit the clone size; those that give it use once, few, many or a size class.

j_gene: TRBJ2-6
v_gene: TRBV12-3/TRBV12-4
d_gene: NA
abundance: NA
CDR3nt: TGTGCCAGCAGTCCCGGGAACATGCCCGGGGCCAACGTCCTGACTTTC
CDR3aa: CASSPGNMPGANVLTF

j_gene: TRBJ2-1
v_gene: TRBV10-3
d_gene: TRBD2
abundance: few
CDR3nt: TGTGCCATCAGTGAGTCAGCTAGCGGGACCCCCAATGAGCAGTTCTTC
CDR3aa: CAISESASGTPNEQFF

j_gene: TRBJ2-1
v_gene: TRBV12-3/TRBV12-4
d_gene: NA
abundance: few
CDR3nt: TGTGCCAGCAGCTCTTTTGGGGAGCAGTTCTTC
CDR3aa: CASSSFGEQFF

j_gene: TRBJ2-2
v_gene: TRBV20-1
d_gene: NA
abundance: NA
CDR3nt: TGCAGTGCTAGGGGCAGCGGGCGCACCGGGGAGCTGTTTTTT
CDR3aa: CSARGSGRTGELFF

j_gene: TRBJ1-2
v_gene: TRBV15
d_gene: TRBD1
abundance: few
CDR3nt: TGTGCCACCAGCAGTGAGGACAGGGGGCGCATCCATGGCTACACCTTC
CDR3aa: CATSSEDRGRIHGYTF

j_gene: TRBJ2-5
v_gene: TRBV3-1
d_gene: NA
abundance: NA
CDR3nt: TGTGCCAGCAGCCAAGATCGAAGACTTTCAGAGACCCAGTACTTC
CDR3aa: CASSQDRRLSETQYF

j_gene: TRBJ1-3
v_gene: TRBV20-1
d_gene: NA
abundance: NA
CDR3nt: TGCAGTGCTAGAGACAGGACCTCTGGAAACACCATATATTTT
CDR3aa: CSARDRTSGNTIYF

j_gene: TRBJ1-2
v_gene: TRBV6-1
d_gene: NA
abundance: NA
CDR3nt: TGTGCCAGCAGTAGACAATACCGGAACTATGGCTACACCTTC
CDR3aa: CASSRQYRNYGYTF

j_gene: TRBJ2-7
v_gene: TRBV5-1
d_gene: TRBD1
abundance: NA
CDR3nt: TGCGCCAGCAGCGTAAGAGGGGCGACAGGGGGCGGAGACGAGCAGTACTTC
CDR3aa: CASSVRGATGGGDEQYF

j_gene: TRBJ2-1
v_gene: TRBV9
d_gene: TRBD2
abundance: few
CDR3nt: TGTGCCAGCAGCGATGGACTAGCCGACAATGAGCAGTTCTTC
CDR3aa: CASSDGLADNEQFF

j_gene: TRBJ1-1
v_gene: TRBV5-4
d_gene: NA
abundance: NA
CDR3nt: TGTGCCAGCAGCCCGGGGACTGGGCGGAGCACTGAAGCTTTCTTT
CDR3aa: CASSPGTGRSTEAFF